Listed below are T cell receptor beta chains from one sample, sequenced in a study of blood T cell repertoires in COVID-19. Produced via immunoSEQ multiplex PCR; TCRdb's table is partial and in-frame only. The sample contains roughly 230,000 clones, approximately 86% of which appear only once. The source material was peripheral blood. All receptors come from a human donor in a cohort sampled during active COVID-19. Both conserved end residues are trimmed from each CDR3. The D gene is left open where the match is weak.

CDR3 length	D gene	V gene	J gene	CDR3 protein
12	TRBD1	TRBV19	TRBJ1-3	ASDQGGRGNTIY
13	.	TRBV7-9	TRBJ1-1	ASSAYRGADTEAF
15	TRBD2	TRBV7-8	TRBJ2-5	ASSLRLAGGPGETQY
10	.	TRBV6-5	TRBJ2-5	ASSSSFGTQY
14	TRBD1	TRBV4-1	TRBJ1-1	ASSPHLDRADTEAF
12	TRBD1	TRBV19	TRBJ1-1	ASSIDRGYTEAF
13	TRBD1	TRBV10-3	TRBJ2-1	AISAGQGAGNEQF
13	.	TRBV19	TRBJ1-1	ASSIGPGEGAEAF
12	TRBD2	TRBV28	TRBJ2-2	ATVAGINTGELF
12	.	TRBV27	TRBJ2-3	ASSLNRGTDTQY
14	TRBD1	TRBV4-1	TRBJ1-1	ASSPRDRGLNTEAF
10	.	TRBV7-3	TRBJ2-3	ASSSTRDTQY
16	.	TRBV10-3	TRBJ1-1	AIRHNLATGKGNTEAF